This T cell receptor beta chain appears in the sequencing data of a study of sequential checkpoint blockade in melanoma. Study at large: After both sequences, patients received maintenance nivolumab. Matched biopsies came pretreatment and at week 13 for twenty-two patients.

General observations from the study: For nivolumab-first patients, baseline tumor clonality was associated with response.

V was clipped by 2 bases and J by 1 base; unmatched bases: 3. Germline CDR1 and CDR2: SGHNT and YYREEE (reference sequence). This CDR3 spans 14 amino acids. Treatment of the sample: randomized to nivolumab then ipilimumab (arm A) or the reverse (arm B). DNA-damaging chemotherapy had not been given to any patient beforehand. For this clone: Its antigen is unidentified.

Sequencing was performed with immunoSEQ multiplex PCR; in TCRdb, only in-frame clones are kept and a portion is missing. The repertoire holds about 20,000 clones, roughly 73% seen once, with more than 4% in the top ten. This receptor was taken from a human donor with melanoma. The chain carries TRBV5-4 and TRBJ2-7; TRBD2 aligns across 7 bases. The sequencing here drew on tumor tissue (inferred from file names), taken from a patient given nivolumab and ipilimumab in sequence. CDR3 amino acids: CASSLGRGSYEQYF. Written as DNA, the CDR3 is TGTGCCAGCAGCTTAGGGCGGGGGTCCTACGAGCAGTACTTC.